The text below deals with one T cell receptor (beta chain). No antigen is known for it. Trimming removed 0 bases at V and 8 bases at J, with 12 bases between. The CDR3 is 14 amino acids. Germline values: CDR1 MNHNY, CDR2 SVGAGI (reference sequence). Produced via immunoSEQ multiplex PCR; TCRdb's table is partial and in-frame only. The data show 2,000 to 2,500 clones, approximately 46% seen once. The data derive from a study of Tregs in tolerant kidney transplant recipients. The receptor was isolated from a human donor in good health. The chain uses TRBV6-6 and TRBJ2-3; no firm D call. Sequenced: Tregs from blood cultured with allogeneic cells. In DNA form, the CDR3 reads TGTGCCAGCAGTTACTCGACTCTCCCCGGTACGCAGTATTTT. Protein product: CASSYSTLPGTQYF.